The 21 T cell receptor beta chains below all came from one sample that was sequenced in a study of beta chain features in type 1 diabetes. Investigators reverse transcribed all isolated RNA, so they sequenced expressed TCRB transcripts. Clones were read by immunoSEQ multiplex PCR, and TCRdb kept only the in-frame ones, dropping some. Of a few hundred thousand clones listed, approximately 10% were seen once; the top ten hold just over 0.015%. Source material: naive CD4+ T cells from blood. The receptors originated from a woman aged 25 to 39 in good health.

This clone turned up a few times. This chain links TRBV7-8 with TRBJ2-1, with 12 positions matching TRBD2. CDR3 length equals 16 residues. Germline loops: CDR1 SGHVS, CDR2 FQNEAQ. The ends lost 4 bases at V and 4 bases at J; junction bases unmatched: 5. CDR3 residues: CASSSGLAGTYNEQFF. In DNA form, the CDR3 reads TGTGCCAGCAGCTCAGGACTAGCGGGAACATACAATGAGCAGTTCTTC.

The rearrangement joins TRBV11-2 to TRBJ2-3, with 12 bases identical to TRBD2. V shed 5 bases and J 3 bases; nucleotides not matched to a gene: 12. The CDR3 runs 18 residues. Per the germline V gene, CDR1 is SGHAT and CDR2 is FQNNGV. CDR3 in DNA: TGTGCCAGCAGCCATAATCCAACGACTAGCGGGAGTACAGATACGCAGTATTTT. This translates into CASSHNPTTSGSTDTQYF.

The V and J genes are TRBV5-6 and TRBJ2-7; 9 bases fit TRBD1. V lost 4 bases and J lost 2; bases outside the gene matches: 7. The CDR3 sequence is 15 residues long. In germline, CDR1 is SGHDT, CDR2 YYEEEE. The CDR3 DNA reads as TGTGCCAGCAGCCCGGGACAGGGCACAGCCTACGAGCAGTACTTC. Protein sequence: CASSPGQGTAYEQYF.

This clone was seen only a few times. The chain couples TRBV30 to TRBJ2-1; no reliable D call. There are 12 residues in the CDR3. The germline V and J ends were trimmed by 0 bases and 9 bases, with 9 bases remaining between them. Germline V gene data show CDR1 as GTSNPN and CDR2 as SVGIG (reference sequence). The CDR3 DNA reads TGTGCCTGGAGTGTACCGAGGCTTGAGCAGTTCTTC. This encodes CAWSVPRLEQFF.

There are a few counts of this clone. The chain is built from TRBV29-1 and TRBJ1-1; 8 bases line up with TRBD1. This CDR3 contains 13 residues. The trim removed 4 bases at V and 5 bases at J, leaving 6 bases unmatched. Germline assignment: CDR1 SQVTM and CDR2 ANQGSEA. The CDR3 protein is CSVAETGETEAFF. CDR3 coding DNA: TGCAGCGTTGCCGAGACAGGGGAGACTGAAGCTTTCTTT.

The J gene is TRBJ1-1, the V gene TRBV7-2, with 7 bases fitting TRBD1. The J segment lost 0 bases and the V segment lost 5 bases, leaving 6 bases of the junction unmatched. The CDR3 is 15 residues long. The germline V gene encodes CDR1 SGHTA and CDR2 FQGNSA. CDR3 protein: CASSQRGTVNTEAFF. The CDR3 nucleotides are TGTGCCAGCAGCCAACGCGGGACAGTGAACACTGAAGCTTTCTTT.

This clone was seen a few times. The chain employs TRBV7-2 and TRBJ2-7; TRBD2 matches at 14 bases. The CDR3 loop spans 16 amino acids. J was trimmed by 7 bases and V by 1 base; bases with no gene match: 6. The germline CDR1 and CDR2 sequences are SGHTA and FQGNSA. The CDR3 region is CASSLDGTSGRWEQYF. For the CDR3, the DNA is TGTGCCAGCAGCTTAGATGGGACTAGCGGGAGATGGGAGCAGTACTTC.

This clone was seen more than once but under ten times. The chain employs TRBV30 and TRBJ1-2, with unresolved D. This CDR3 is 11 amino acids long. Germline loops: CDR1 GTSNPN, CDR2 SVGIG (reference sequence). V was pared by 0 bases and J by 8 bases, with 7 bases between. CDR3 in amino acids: CAWSVQVGYTF. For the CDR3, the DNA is TGTGCCTGGAGTGTACAAGTAGGCTACACCTTC.

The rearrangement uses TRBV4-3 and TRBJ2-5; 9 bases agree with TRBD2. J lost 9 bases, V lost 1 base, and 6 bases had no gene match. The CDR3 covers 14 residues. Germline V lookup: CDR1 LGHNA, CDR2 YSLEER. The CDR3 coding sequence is TGCGCCAGCAGCCAAGGTGGCGGGAGGGCGTCCCAGTACTTC. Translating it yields CASSQGGGRASQYF.

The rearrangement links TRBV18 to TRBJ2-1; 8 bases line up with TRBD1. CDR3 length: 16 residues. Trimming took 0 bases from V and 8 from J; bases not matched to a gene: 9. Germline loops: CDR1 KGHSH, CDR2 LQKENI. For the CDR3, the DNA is TGTGCCAGCTCACCACCTCGCGGACAGGGTGTTGATGAGCAGTTCTTC. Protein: CASSPPRGQGVDEQFF.

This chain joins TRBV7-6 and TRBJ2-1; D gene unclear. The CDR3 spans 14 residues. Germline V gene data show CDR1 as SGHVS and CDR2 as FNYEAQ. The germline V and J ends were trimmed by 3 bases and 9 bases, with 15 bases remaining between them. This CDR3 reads CASSFFVVGGEQFF. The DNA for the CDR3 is TGTGCCAGCAGCTTTTTTGTGGTAGGCGGTGAGCAGTTCTTC.

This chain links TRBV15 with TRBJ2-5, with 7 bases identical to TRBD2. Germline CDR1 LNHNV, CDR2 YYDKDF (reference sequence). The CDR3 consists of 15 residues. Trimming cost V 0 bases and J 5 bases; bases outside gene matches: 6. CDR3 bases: TGTGCCACCAGCAGAGATTGGGGGACTACGGAGACCCAGTACTTC. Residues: CATSRDWGTTETQYF.

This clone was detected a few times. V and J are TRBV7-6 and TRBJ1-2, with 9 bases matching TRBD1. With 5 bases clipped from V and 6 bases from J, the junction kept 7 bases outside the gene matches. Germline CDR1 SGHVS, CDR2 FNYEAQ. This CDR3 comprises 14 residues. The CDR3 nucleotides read TGTGCCAGCAGCCGGGACAGGGACGGTCATGGCTACACCTTC. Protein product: CASSRDRDGHGYTF.

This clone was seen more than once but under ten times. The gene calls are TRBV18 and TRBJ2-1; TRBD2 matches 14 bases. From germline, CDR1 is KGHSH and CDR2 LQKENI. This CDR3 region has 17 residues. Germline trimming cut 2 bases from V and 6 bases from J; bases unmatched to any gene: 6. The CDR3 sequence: CASSPDPGTSGSNEQFF. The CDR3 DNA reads TGTGCCAGCTCACCAGACCCCGGGACTAGCGGGAGCAATGAGCAGTTCTTC.

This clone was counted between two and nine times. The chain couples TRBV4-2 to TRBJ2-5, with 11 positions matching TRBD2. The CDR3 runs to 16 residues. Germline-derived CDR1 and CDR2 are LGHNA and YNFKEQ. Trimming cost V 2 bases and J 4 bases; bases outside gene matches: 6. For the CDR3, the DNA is TGTGCCAGCAGCCAATCCTTAGCGGGAGGGGCAGAGACCCAGTACTTC. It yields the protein CASSQSLAGGAETQYF.

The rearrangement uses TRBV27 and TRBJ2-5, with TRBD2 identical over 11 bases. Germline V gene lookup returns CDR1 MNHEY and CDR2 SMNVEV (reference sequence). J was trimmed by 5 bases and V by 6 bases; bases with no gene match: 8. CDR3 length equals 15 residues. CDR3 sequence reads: CASRDGTSGRETQYF. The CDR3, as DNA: TGTGCCAGCAGAGACGGGACTAGCGGTAGGGAGACCCAGTACTTC.

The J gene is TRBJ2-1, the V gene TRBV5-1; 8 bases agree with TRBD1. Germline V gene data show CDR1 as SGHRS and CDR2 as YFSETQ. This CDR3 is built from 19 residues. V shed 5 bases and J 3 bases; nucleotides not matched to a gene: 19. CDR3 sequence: CASSYFAAFRDRNYNEQFF. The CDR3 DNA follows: TGCGCCAGCAGTTATTTCGCAGCCTTCCGGGACAGGAACTACAATGAGCAGTTCTTC.

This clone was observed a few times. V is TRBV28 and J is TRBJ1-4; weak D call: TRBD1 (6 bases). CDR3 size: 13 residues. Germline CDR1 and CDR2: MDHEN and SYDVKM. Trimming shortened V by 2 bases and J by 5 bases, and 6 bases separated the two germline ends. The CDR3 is CASSLTGNEKLFF. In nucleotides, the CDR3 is TGTGCCAGCAGTTTAACAGGGAATGAAAAACTGTTTTTT.

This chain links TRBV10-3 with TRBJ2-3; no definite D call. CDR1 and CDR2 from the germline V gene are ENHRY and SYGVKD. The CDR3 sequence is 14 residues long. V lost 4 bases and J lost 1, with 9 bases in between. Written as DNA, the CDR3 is TGTGCCATCAGTGGGTTATCGGGCACAGATACGCAGTATTTT. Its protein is CAISGLSGTDTQYF.

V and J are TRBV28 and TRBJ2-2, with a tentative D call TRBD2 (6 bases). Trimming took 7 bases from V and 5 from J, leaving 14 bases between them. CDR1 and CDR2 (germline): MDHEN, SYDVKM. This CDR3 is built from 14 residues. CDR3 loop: CASTRERITGELFF. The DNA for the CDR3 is TGTGCCAGCACCCGGGAGCGTATAACCGGGGAGCTGTTTTTT.

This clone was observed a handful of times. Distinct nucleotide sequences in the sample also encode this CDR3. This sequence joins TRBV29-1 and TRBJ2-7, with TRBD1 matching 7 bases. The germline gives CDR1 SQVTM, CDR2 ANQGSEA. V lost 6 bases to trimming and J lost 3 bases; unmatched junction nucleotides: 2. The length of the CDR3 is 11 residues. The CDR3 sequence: CSVGQNYEQYF. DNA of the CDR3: TGCAGCGTGGGACAGAACTACGAGCAGTACTTC.